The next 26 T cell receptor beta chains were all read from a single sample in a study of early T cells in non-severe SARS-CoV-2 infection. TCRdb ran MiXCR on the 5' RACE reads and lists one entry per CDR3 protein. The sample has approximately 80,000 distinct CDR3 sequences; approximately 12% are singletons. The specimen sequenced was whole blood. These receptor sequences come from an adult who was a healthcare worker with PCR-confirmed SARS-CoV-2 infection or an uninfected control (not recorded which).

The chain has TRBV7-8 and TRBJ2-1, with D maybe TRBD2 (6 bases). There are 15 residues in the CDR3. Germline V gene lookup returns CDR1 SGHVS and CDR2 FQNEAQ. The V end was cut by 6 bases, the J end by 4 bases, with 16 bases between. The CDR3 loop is CASRARGLGYNEQFF. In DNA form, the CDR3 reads TGTGCCAGCAGGGCGAGGGGACTGGGGTACAATGAGCAGTTCTTC.

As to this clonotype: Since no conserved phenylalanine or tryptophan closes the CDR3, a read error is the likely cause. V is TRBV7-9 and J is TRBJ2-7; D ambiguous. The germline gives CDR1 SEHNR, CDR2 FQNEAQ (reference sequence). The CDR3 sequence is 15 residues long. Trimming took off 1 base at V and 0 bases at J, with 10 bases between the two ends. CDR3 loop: CASSLGADASYEQYS. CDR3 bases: TGTGCCAGCAGCTTAGGGGCTGATGCCTCCTACGAGCAGTACTCC.

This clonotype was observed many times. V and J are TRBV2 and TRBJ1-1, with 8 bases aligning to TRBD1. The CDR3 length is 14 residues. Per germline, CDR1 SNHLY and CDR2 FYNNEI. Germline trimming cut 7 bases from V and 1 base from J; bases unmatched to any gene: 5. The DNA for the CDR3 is TGTGCCAGCAAGAACGGACAGGGGAACACTGAAGCTTTCTTT. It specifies CASKNGQGNTEAFF.

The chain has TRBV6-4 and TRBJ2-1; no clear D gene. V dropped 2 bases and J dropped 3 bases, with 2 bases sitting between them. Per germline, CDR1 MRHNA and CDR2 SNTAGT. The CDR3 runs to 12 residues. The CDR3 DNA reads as TGTGCCAGCAGTGACGGCTACAATGAGCAGTTCTTC. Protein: CASSDGYNEQFF.

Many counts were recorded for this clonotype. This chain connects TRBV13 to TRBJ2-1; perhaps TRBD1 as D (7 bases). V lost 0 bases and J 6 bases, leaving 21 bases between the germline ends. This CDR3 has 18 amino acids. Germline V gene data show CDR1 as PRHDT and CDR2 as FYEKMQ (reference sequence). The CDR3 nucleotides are TGTGCCAGCAGCTTAGGCGTACTAGGCGGAGGGGGCGGCAATGAGCAGTTCTTC. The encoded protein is CASSLGVLGGGGGNEQFF. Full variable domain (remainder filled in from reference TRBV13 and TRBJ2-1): AAGVIQSPRHLIKEKRETATLKCYPIPRHDTVYWYQQGPGQDPQFLISFYEKMQSDKGSIPDRFSAQQFSDYHSELNMSSLELGDSALYFCASSLGVLGGGGGNEQFFGPGTRLTVL.

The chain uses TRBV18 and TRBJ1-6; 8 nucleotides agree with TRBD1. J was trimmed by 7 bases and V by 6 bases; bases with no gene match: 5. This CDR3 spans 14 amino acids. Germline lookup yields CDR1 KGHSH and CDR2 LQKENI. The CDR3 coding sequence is TGTGCCAGCTCCCCGGACAGGGACAATTCACCCCTCCACTTT. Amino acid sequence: CASSPDRDNSPLHF.

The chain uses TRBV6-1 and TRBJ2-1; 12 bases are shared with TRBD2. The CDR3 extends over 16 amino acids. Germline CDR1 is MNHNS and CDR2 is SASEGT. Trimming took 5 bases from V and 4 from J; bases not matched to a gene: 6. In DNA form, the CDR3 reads TGTGCCAGCAGTAAGGGACTAGCGGGCCTTTACAATGAGCAGTTCTTC. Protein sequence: CASSKGLAGLYNEQFF.

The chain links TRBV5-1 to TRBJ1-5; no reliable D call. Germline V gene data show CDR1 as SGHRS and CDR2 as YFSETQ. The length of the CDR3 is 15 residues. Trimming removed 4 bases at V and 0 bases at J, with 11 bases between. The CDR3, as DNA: TGCGCCAGCAGCCCGGATTTAGGTAGCAATCAGCCCCAGCATTTT. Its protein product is CASSPDLGSNQPQHF. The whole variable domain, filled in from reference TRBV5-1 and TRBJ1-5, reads KAGVTQTPRYLIKTRGQQVTLSCSPISGHRSVSWYQQTPGQGLQFLFEYFSETQRNKGNFPGRFSGRQFSNSRSEMNVSTLELGDSALYLCASSPDLGSNQPQHFGDGTRLSIL.

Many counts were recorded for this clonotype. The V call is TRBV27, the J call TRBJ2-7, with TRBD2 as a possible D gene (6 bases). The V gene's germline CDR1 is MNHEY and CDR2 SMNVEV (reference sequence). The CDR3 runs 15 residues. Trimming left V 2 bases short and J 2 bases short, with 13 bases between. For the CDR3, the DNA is TGTGCCAGCAGTTTACAAGGAGGGGCACCCTACGAGCAGTACTTC. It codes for CASSLQGGAPYEQYF.

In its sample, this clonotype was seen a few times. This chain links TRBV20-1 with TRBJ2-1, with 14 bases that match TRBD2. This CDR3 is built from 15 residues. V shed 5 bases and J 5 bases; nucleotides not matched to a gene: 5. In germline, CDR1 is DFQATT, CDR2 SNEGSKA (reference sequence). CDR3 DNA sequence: TGCAGTGCTGGAAGGACTAGCGGGAGGAACAATGAGCAGTTCTTC. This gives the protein CSAGRTSGRNNEQFF.

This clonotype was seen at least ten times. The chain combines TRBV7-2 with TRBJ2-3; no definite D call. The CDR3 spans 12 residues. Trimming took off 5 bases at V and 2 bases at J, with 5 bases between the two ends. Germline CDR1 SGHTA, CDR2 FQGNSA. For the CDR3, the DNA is TGTGCCAGCAGCCCTAACACAGATACGCAGTATTTT. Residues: CASSPNTDTQYF.

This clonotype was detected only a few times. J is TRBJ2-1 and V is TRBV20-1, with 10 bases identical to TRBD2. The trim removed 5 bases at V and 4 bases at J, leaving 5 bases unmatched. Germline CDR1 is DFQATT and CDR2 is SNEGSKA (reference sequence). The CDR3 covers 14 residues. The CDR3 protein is CSAPRLAGYNEQFF. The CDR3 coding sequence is TGCAGTGCTCCCAGACTAGCGGGTTACAATGAGCAGTTCTTC.

CDR3 sequence (DNA): TGTGCCAGCAGTCCCTACGGTGGACCCTACGAGCAGTACTTC. Protein sequence: CASSPYGGPYEQYF. The chain carries TRBV28 and TRBJ2-7; D remains ambiguous. The CDR3 length is 14 residues. V lost 5 bases and J lost 2, with 13 bases in between. CDR1 is MDHEN, CDR2 SYDVKM, per germline.

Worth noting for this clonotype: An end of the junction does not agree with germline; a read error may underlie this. The CDR3 DNA is TGTGCCACCAGCAGAGCGCTCGAGACTAGCGCCCGGTTT. It translates to CATSRALETSARF. This chain links TRBV15 with TRBJ2-3; TRBD2 matches at 8 bases. From germline, CDR1 is LNHNV and CDR2 YYDKDF (reference sequence). CDR3 length: 13 residues.

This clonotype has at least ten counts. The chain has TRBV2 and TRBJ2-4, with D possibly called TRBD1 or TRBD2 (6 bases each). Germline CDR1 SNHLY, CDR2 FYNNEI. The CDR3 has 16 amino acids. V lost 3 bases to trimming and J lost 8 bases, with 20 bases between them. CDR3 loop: CASSDETGGVMDIQYF. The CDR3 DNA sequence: TGTGCCAGCAGTGATGAGACAGGCGGGGTGATGGACATTCAGTACTTC.

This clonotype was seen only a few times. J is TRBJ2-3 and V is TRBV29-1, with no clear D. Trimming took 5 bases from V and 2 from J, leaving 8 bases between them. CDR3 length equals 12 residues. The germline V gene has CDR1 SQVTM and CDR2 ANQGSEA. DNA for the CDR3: TGCAGCGTTAAAGTCCACACAGATACGCAGTATTTT. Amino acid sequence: CSVKVHTDTQYF.

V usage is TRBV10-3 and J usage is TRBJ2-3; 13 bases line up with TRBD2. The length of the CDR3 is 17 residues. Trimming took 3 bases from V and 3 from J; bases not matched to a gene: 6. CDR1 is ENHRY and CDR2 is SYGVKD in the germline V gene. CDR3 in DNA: TGTGCCATCAGTGACCAAGGACTAGCGGGAGAAACAGATACGCAGTATTTT. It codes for CAISDQGLAGETDTQYF.

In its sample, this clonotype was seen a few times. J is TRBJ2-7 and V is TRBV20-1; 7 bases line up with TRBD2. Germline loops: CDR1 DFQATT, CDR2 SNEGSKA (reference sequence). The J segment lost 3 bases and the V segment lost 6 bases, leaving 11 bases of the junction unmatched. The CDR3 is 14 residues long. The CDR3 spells CSAHRGEGNYEQYF. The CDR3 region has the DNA TGCAGTGCCCACCGGGGGGAGGGTAACTACGAGCAGTACTTC.

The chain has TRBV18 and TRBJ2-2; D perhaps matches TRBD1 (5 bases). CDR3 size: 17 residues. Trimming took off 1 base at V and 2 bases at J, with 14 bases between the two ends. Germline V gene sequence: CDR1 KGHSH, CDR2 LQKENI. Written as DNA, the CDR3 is TGTGCCAGCTCACCACTACAGGCGGAAGACAACACCGGGGAGCTGTTTTTT. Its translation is CASSPLQAEDNTGELFF.

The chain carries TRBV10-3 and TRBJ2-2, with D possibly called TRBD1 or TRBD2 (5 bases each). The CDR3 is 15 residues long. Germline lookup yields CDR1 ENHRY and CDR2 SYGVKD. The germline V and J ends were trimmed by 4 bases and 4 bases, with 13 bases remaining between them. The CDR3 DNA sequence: TGTGCCATCAGTGTTGGGGGAGAGGCCACCGGGGAGCTGTTTTTT. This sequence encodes CAISVGGEATGELFF.

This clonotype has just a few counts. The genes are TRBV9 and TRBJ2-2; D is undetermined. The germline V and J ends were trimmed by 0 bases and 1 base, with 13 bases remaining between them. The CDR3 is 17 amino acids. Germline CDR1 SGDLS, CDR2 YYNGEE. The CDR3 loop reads CASSVVGSPKNTGELFF. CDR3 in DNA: TGTGCCAGCAGCGTAGTGGGTAGCCCCAAGAACACCGGGGAGCTGTTTTTT.

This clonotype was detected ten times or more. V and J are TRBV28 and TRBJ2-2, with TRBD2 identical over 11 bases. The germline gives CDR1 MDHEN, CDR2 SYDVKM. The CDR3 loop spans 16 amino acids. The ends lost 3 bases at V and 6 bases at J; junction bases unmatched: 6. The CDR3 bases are TGTGCCAGCAGTTTGTTTACTAGCGGGAGTCCCGGGGAGCTGTTTTTT. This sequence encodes CASSLFTSGSPGELFF.

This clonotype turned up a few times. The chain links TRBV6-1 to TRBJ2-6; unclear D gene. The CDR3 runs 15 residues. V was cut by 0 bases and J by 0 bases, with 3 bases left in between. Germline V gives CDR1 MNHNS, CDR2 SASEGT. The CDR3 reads CASSEAGSGANVLTF. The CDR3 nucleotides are TGTGCCAGCAGTGAAGCAGGCTCTGGGGCCAACGTCCTGACTTTC.

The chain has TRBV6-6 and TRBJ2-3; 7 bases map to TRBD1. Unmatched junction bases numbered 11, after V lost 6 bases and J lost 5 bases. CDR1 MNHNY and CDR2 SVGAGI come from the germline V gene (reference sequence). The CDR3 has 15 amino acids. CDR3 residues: CASSPDDRAVDTQYF. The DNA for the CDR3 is TGTGCCAGCAGCCCGGATGACAGGGCAGTAGATACGCAGTATTTT.

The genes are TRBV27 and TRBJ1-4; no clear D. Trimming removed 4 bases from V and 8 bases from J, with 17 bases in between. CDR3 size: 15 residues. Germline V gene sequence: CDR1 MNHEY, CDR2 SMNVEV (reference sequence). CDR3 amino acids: CASSSPLRDGEKLFF. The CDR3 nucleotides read TGTGCCAGCAGTTCCCCCCTTAGGGATGGCGAAAAACTGTTTTTT. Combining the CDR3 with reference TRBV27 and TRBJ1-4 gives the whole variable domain EAQVTQNPRYLITVTGKKLTVTCSQNMNHEYMSWYRQDPGLGLRQIYYSMNVEVTDKGDVPEGYKVSRKEKRNFPLILESPSPNQTSLYFCASSSPLRDGEKLFFGSGTQLSVL.

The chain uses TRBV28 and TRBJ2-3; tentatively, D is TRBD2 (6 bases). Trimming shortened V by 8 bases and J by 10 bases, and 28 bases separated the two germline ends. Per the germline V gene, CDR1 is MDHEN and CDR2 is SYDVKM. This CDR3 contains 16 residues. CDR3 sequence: CASSPPGTPTGEAQYF. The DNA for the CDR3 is TGTGCCAGCTCCCCCCCCGGGACCCCCACCGGGGAGGCGCAGTATTTT. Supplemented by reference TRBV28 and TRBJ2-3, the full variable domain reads DVKVTQSSRYLVKRTGEKVFLECVQDMDHENMFWYRQDPGLGLRLIYFSYDVKMKEKGDIPEGYSVSREKKERFSLILESASTNQTSMYLCASSPPGTPTGEAQYFGPGTRLTVL.